This entry lists 18 T cell receptor beta chains sequenced from one sample in a study of PD-L1 blockade in urothelial cancer (dated by TCRdb to 2015 to 2018). The library was prepared using the immunoSEQ multiplex PCR assay. TCRdb limited this immuneACCESS table to in-frame rearrangements with V and J called. A share of clones is missing; checked studies link under half to unresolved V genes, and the rest is unexplained. Here the sample has fewer than 50,000 clones; approximately 86% occur a single time. Under 25% of the sample comes from the top ten. The intended sense of this specimen's time point label: peripheral blood 6 weeks after treatment start. The input for sequencing was PBMCs, taken around atezolizumab (anti-PD-L1) treatment. Receptors were obtained from a man aged 55 to 69 with urothelial cancer.

The chain joins TRBV11-2 to TRBJ1-4; D is perhaps TRBD1 (5 bases). Trimming pared 4 bases from V and 7 bases from J, leaving 19 bases between. CDR1 and CDR2 (germline): SGHAT, FQNNGV. This CDR3 contains 16 residues. The CDR3 is CASSSGIGARFEKLFF. The CDR3 nucleotides read TGTGCCAGCAGCTCCGGTATTGGGGCACGGTTTGAAAAACTGTTTTTT. The whole variable domain, remainder taken from reference TRBV11-2 and TRBJ1-4, is EAGVAQSPRYKIIEKRQSVAFWCNPISGHATLYWYQQILGQGPKLLIQFQNNGVVDDSQLPKDRFSAERLKGVDSTLKIQPAKLEDSAVYLCASSSGIGARFEKLFFGSGTQLSVL.

This chain connects TRBV29-1 to TRBJ2-7; 9 nucleotides align to TRBD1. Germline V gives CDR1 SQVTM, CDR2 ANQGSEA. J was trimmed by 5 bases and V by 7 bases; bases with no gene match: 6. This CDR3 comprises 12 residues. The DNA of the CDR3 is TGCAGCGCGACAGGGGGGGTTAACGAGCAGTACTTC. Its translation is CSATGGVNEQYF.

The chain combines TRBV6-1 with TRBJ2-7, with 8 bases fitting TRBD2. This CDR3 is built from 13 residues. CDR1 is MNHNS, CDR2 SASEGT, per germline. The trim removed 6 bases at V and 2 bases at J, leaving 3 bases unmatched. Here the CDR3 DNA reads TGTGCCAGCAGCCGTAGCGGGGCCTACGAGCAGTACTTC. Amino acid sequence: CASSRSGAYEQYF.

This chain joins TRBV6-4 and TRBJ2-2, with 10 bases that match TRBD2. Trimming cost V 3 bases and J 4 bases; bases outside gene matches: 2. The germline gives CDR1 MRHNA, CDR2 SNTAGT. The CDR3 length is 15 residues. The DNA of the CDR3 is TGTGCCAGCAGTGAAGCGGGGGGGCCCACCGGGGAGCTGTTTTTT. Its protein is CASSEAGGPTGELFF.

The V gene is TRBV21-1, the J gene TRBJ2-7; the D call in the table, TRBD2, was not verified against the DNA. TRBV21-1 is classified as a pseudogene. This CDR3 spans 11 amino acids. In DNA, the CDR3 is TGTGCCAGCAGCCCTACCTACGAGCAGTACTTC. Translating it yields CASSPTYEQYF.

The CDR3 loop is CARPRTREMGNEQFF. In DNA form, the CDR3 reads TGTGCCAGACCGAGGACGCGGGAGATGGGCAATGAGCAGTTCTTC. This chain links TRBV6-4 with TRBJ2-1, with TRBD2 matching over 7 bases. The CDR3 is 15 amino acids. Trimming at V came to 9 bases and at J to 6 bases, leaving 14 bases not matched to a gene. Germline V lookup: CDR1 MRHNA, CDR2 SNTAGT.

The rearrangement joins TRBV18 to TRBJ2-1, with 9 bases matching TRBD2. This CDR3 has 15 residues. Trimming removed 2 bases from V and 8 bases from J; junction bases left unmatched: 7. CDR1 is KGHSH and CDR2 is LQKENI in the germline V gene. The CDR3 DNA sequence: TGTGCCAGCTCACCATGGGGCGGGGGGGCTGATGAGCAGTTCTTC. Encoded protein: CASSPWGGGADEQFF.

This clone appeared once. This rearrangement joins TRBV4-1 to TRBJ1-2, with 11 bases lining up with TRBD1. The germline CDR1 and CDR2 sequences are MGHRA and YSYEKL. The CDR3 is 18 residues long. The ends lost 6 bases at V and 3 bases at J; junction bases unmatched: 15. This CDR3 is CASRHFRDRGDVYYGYTF. CDR3 nucleotides: TGCGCCAGCAGACACTTCCGGGACAGGGGGGACGTATACTATGGCTACACCTTC.

Only a few counts were recorded for this clone. The J gene is TRBJ1-5, the V gene TRBV15; no reliable D call. The CDR3 loop spans 14 amino acids. CDR1 is LNHNV, CDR2 YYDKDF, per germline (reference sequence). V was shortened by 8 bases and J by 2 bases, with 13 bases between the two germline ends. The CDR3 nucleotides are TGTGCCACCGCGTCTCCCCGGGGCAATCAGCCCCAGCATTTT. This translates into CATASPRGNQPQHF.

The V and J genes are TRBV7-9 and TRBJ1-1, with D maybe TRBD1 (5 bases). CDR1 and CDR2 (germline): SEHNR, FQNEAQ (reference sequence). The germline V and J ends were trimmed by 6 bases and 0 bases, with 14 bases remaining between them. The CDR3 spans 15 residues. This chain's CDR3 is CASSPGAGMNTEAFF. The CDR3 DNA sequence: TGTGCCAGCAGTCCTGGGGCCGGAATGAACACTGAAGCTTTCTTT.

This chain links TRBV4-2 with TRBJ2-1, with 8 bases matching TRBD1. The length of the CDR3 is 16 residues. Germline trimming cut 4 bases from V and 8 bases from J; bases unmatched to any gene: 13. Germline values: CDR1 LGHNA, CDR2 YNFKEQ. DNA for the CDR3: TGTGCCAGCAGCCGGGGCCAAGGGACAGGTTTGGATGAGCAGTTCTTC. This encodes CASSRGQGTGLDEQFF.

The sample holds a few counts of this clone. The J gene is TRBJ1-2, the V gene TRBV5-4; the match to TRBD1 covers 8 bases. Germline V gives CDR1 SGHNT, CDR2 YYREEE (reference sequence). This CDR3 contains 13 residues. J was trimmed by 5 bases and V by 4 bases; bases with no gene match: 4. CDR3: CASSGGQGYGYTF. The DNA for the CDR3 is TGTGCCAGCAGCGGCGGACAGGGTTATGGCTACACCTTC.

The chain recombines TRBV11-1 with TRBJ2-1; 9 bases line up with TRBD1. The CDR3 covers 16 residues. V shed 1 base, J shed 4 bases, and the junction held 5 bases outside the gene matches. CDR1 and CDR2 (germline): SGHAT, FQDESV (reference sequence). CDR3 DNA sequence: TGTGCCAGCAGCTTAGGATTAGGACAGGGGTACAATGAGCAGTTCTTC. This gives the protein CASSLGLGQGYNEQFF.

The rearrangement links TRBV11-2 to TRBJ1-1; TRBD1 matches at 7 bases. CDR1 and CDR2 from the germline V gene are SGHAT and FQNNGV. V trimming: 5 bases; J trimming: 1 base; junction bases outside the gene matches: 16. This CDR3 has 18 amino acids. CDR3 sequence: CASSEWMGQLGTNTEAFF. CDR3 bases: TGTGCCAGCAGCGAGTGGATGGGACAGCTGGGGACGAACACTGAAGCTTTCTTT.

The chain is built from TRBV5-5 and TRBJ1-5; D is unresolved. The CDR3 loop spans 15 amino acids. V was trimmed by 2 bases and J by 1 base, leaving 10 bases between them. Germline V CDR1 and CDR2: SGHKS, YYEKEE (reference sequence). CDR3 DNA: TGTGCCAGCAGCTTAGAGGGTACAAGCAATCAGCCCCAGCATTTT. This sequence encodes CASSLEGTSNQPQHF.

This sequence joins TRBV5-1 and TRBJ1-6; TRBD1 matches 10 bases. Germline CDR1 and CDR2: SGHRS and YFSETQ. The CDR3 spans 16 residues. Trimming cost V 3 bases and J 10 bases; bases outside gene matches: 10. The CDR3 sequence: CASSSYGTGAESPLHF. In DNA, the CDR3 is TGCGCCAGCAGCTCCTACGGGACAGGGGCAGAGTCACCCCTCCACTTT.

This chain connects TRBV2 to TRBJ2-1, with TRBD2 matching over 9 bases. The V gene's germline CDR1 is SNHLY and CDR2 FYNNEI. The length of the CDR3 is 15 residues. Trimming removed 6 bases from V and 10 bases from J; junction bases left unmatched: 13. For the CDR3, the DNA is TGTGCCAGCAGGTCGGGTAGCGGGAGTGGTGGGGAGCAGTTCTTC. Its protein product is CASRSGSGSGGEQFF.

J is TRBJ2-5 and V is TRBV7-9; 8 nucleotides align to TRBD1. V was pared by 1 base and J by 5 bases, with 3 bases of the junction left unmatched. Germline assignment: CDR1 SEHNR and CDR2 FQNEAQ (reference sequence). This CDR3 spans 14 amino acids. Written as DNA, the CDR3 is TGTGCCAGCAGCTTAGGGACAGGGTGGGAGACCCAGTACTTC. This translates into CASSLGTGWETQYF.